This T cell receptor beta chain was recovered during a study of blood T cell repertoires in COVID-19. Germline V gene sequence: CDR1 SGHRS, CDR2 YFSETQ. Trimming removed 0 bases from V and 0 bases from J, with 12 bases in between. This CDR3 contains 16 residues. Sequenced by immunoSEQ multiplex PCR; TCRdb stores in-frame clones only, minus some. The repertoire has 240,000 or so clones, 82% of them found once; the top ten carry over 10%. The sample consisted of peripheral blood. This clonotype was obtained from a woman aged 60 to 75 with active or convalescent COVID-19. This chain uses TRBV5-1 with TRBJ1-2, with D tentatively TRBD1 (6 bases). The CDR3 DNA follows: TGCGCCAGCAGCTTGGGCTACAGGGTCCCTAACTATGGCTACACCTTC. This encodes CASSLGYRVPNYGYTF.